This note documents a single T cell receptor beta chain sequence. As yet, its antigen is unknown. The data belong to a study of T cell repertoires in cytomegalovirus infection. Study at large: CMV infection and matching HLA type were both indicated by public TCR beta signatures. Broader study findings: HLA-C-restricted CMV clonotypes gave the most frequent clonotype in two of eight donors. Pooled public TCR beta family frequency picked out CMV carriers with the relevant HLA.

The germline V gene has CDR1 LNHDA and CDR2 SQIVND (reference sequence). The trim removed 3 bases at V and 4 bases at J, leaving 16 bases unmatched. This CDR3 has 20 residues. Each CDR3 protein gets one entry after TCRdb re-called the reads with MiXCR. In the table there are over 450,000 distinct CDR3 sequences, about 11% of which are singletons. V and J are TRBV19 and TRBJ2-1; 12 bases match TRBD2. Sequencing input: PBMCs. The receptor comes from a human donor in good health (CMV status not recorded). Some clones in this sample may be carry-over from other donors' samples. Written as DNA, the CDR3 is TGTGCCAGTAGTATGAGGGGAGGGACTAGCGGGTTCCTCTCGTACAATGAGCAGTTCTTC. Translated, it gives CASSMRGGTSGFLSYNEQFF. Full variable domain (remainder filled in from reference TRBV19 and TRBJ2-1): DGGITQSPKYLFRKEGQNVTLSCEQNLNHDAMYWYRQDPGQGLRLIYYSQIVNDFQKGDIAEGYSVSREKKESFPLTVTSAQKNPTAFYLCASSMRGGTSGFLSYNEQFFGPGTRLTVL.